This T cell receptor beta chain was sequenced during a study of breast tumors, draining lymph nodes, adjacent tissues. Findings and limits, study-wide: That most tumor T cells come from lymph nodes remained unproven.

As regards this clonotype: Its target is unknown. A read error is possible here, since a much larger clone lies one base away.

Breast cancer patients provided tissue from their axillary draining lymph nodes. TCRdb analysed the multiplex PCR reads with MiXCR anew, one entry per CDR3 protein. The sample shows fewer than 150,000 distinct CDR3 sequences, 21% of them seen only once. Trimming stripped 5 bases from V and 0 bases from J, with 23 bases between. Germline V lookup: CDR1 DFQATT, CDR2 SNEGSKA (reference sequence). The CDR3 is 18 residues long. The sequence was obtained from a female donor with breast cancer. Some clones in this sample may be carry-over from other donors' samples. Sequencing was performed on axillary lymph node tissue. The chain uses TRBV20-1 and TRBJ1-5; possibly TRBD1 for D (6 bases). The CDR3 is CSAGPTYRVGNSNQPQHF. The CDR3, as DNA: TGCAGTGCTGGACCGACTTACAGGGTGGGGAATAGCAATCAGCCCCAGCATTTT.